The next 23 T cell receptor beta chains were all read from a single sample in a study of blood T cell repertoires in COVID-19. Clones were read by immunoSEQ multiplex PCR, and TCRdb kept only the in-frame ones, dropping some. Here the sample spans about 62,000 clones, roughly nine tenths being singletons. Sequenced input: peripheral blood. All receptors derive from an older woman with COVID-19, enrolled during active disease.

The rearrangement joins TRBV7-3 to TRBJ1-4, with D possibly being TRBD1 (6 bases). CDR1 and CDR2 from the germline V gene are SGHTA and FQGTGA. V was pared by 5 bases and J by 7 bases, with 20 bases between. The CDR3 has 16 amino acids. The CDR3 sequence: CASSPGLQGSGEKLFF. The CDR3 DNA is TGTGCCAGCAGCCCCGGGTTACAGGGATCCGGTGAAAAACTGTTTTTT.

The rearrangement joins TRBV4-2 to TRBJ2-1; TRBD1 is a possible D gene (5 bases). Germline-derived CDR1 and CDR2 are LGHNA and YNFKEQ. CDR3 length equals 15 residues. Trimming shortened V by 5 bases and J by 7 bases, and 18 bases separated the two germline ends. CDR3 sequence reads: CASSSKGAWGNEQFF. The CDR3 coding sequence is TGTGCCAGCAGCTCTAAAGGGGCCTGGGGAAATGAGCAGTTCTTC.

The chain couples TRBV5-1 to TRBJ1-3; 7 nucleotides align to TRBD1. The trim removed 4 bases at V and 0 bases at J, leaving 7 bases unmatched. This CDR3 spans 16 amino acids. The germline V gene has CDR1 SGHRS and CDR2 YFSETQ. The CDR3 nucleotides are TGCGCCAGCAGCCCTAGACAGGGAGGCTCTGGAAACACCATATATTTT. This translates into CASSPRQGGSGNTIYF.

The chain recombines TRBV28 with TRBJ1-1; 9 nucleotides match TRBD1. Germline trimming cut 6 bases from V and 4 bases from J; bases unmatched to any gene: 6. CDR3 length equals 14 residues. The V gene's germline CDR1 is MDHEN and CDR2 SYDVKM. The CDR3 sequence: CASSPTGGFTEAFF. The DNA of the CDR3 is TGTGCCAGCAGCCCCACAGGGGGCTTCACTGAAGCTTTCTTT.

The V and J genes are TRBV28 and TRBJ2-5; 8 nucleotides agree with TRBD2. Germline loops: CDR1 MDHEN, CDR2 SYDVKM. The CDR3 runs 15 residues. With V trimmed by 2 bases and J by 1 base, 3 bases remained unmatched. CDR3 protein: CASSLLAGGQETQYF. The CDR3 coding sequence is TGTGCCAGCAGTTTACTTGCGGGGGGCCAAGAGACCCAGTACTTC.

This chain connects TRBV24-1 to TRBJ1-4; no reliable D call. The CDR3 is 14 amino acids. Per germline, CDR1 KGHDR and CDR2 SFDVKD. The V gene lost 3 bases and the J gene lost 4 bases, with 8 bases spanning the gap. CDR3 residues: CATSDRGSNEKLFF. The CDR3, as DNA: TGTGCCACCAGTGATCGAGGTAGTAATGAAAAACTGTTTTTT.

To note about this clone: This sample includes further DNA sequences coding for the same CDR3. The chain combines TRBV5-1 with TRBJ1-3; tentative D call: TRBD1 (5 bases). Germline V lookup: CDR1 SGHRS, CDR2 YFSETQ. V was shortened by 0 bases and J by 2 bases, with 9 bases between the two germline ends. This CDR3 has 15 residues. The CDR3 DNA reads TGCGCCAGCAGCTTGGTTCAGGGAACTGGAAACACCATATATTTT. Protein product: CASSLVQGTGNTIYF. The full variable domain, its missing parts supplied by reference TRBV5-1 and TRBJ1-3, is KAGVTQTPRYLIKTRGQQVTLSCSPISGHRSVSWYQQTPGQGLQFLFEYFSETQRNKGNFPGRFSGRQFSNSRSEMNVSTLELGDSALYLCASSLVQGTGNTIYFGEGSWLTVV.

The chain carries TRBV4-3 and TRBJ1-4, with 9 nucleotides matching TRBD1. The CDR3 covers 16 residues. Germline values: CDR1 LGHNA, CDR2 YSLEER. J gave up 8 bases and V 4 bases, and 11 bases lay outside the gene matches. Here the CDR3 reads CASSPGWTGVWEKLFF. The CDR3 region has the DNA TGCGCCAGCAGCCCCGGATGGACAGGGGTCTGGGAAAAACTGTTTTTT.

The J gene is TRBJ1-3, the V gene TRBV11-3; D is unresolved. The CDR3 contains 15 residues. From germline, CDR1 is SGHNT and CDR2 YENEEA. Trimming removed 5 bases from V and 0 bases from J, with 11 bases in between. The CDR3, as DNA: TGTGCCAGCAGCGTTAACTCCTACTCTGGAAACACCATATATTTT. Amino acid sequence: CASSVNSYSGNTIYF.

V and J are TRBV7-2 and TRBJ1-5; D unclear. Germline CDR1 and CDR2: SGHTA and FQGNSA. V dropped 1 base and J dropped 3 bases, with 10 bases sitting between them. The CDR3 spans 15 residues. In DNA, the CDR3 is TGTGCCAGCAGCTTAGTGGGCAGCCTCAATCAGCCCCAGCATTTT. Translation: CASSLVGSLNQPQHF.

The rearrangement links TRBV5-1 to TRBJ2-2; TRBD1 is a possible D gene (6 bases). Germline CDR1 is SGHRS and CDR2 is YFSETQ. This CDR3 has 15 residues. The germline V and J ends were trimmed by 7 bases and 6 bases, with 19 bases remaining between them. The CDR3 protein is CASGRDGQPPGELFF. For the CDR3, the DNA is TGCGCCAGCGGCCGGGACGGACAGCCGCCCGGGGAGCTGTTTTTT.

This clone was detected only once. V usage is TRBV5-1 and J usage is TRBJ2-3, with TRBD1 identical over 7 bases. The CDR3 covers 15 residues. Trimming removed 3 bases from V and 6 bases from J; junction bases left unmatched: 10. Germline V gives CDR1 SGHRS, CDR2 YFSETQ. This chain's CDR3 is CASSSSGTVADTQYF. CDR3 coding DNA: TGCGCCAGCAGCTCCTCCGGGACAGTGGCGGATACGCAGTATTTT.

This sequence joins TRBV25-1 and TRBJ1-1; D uncertain. There are 14 residues in the CDR3. V gave up 6 bases and J gave up 8 bases, with 19 bases separating them. The germline gives CDR1 MGHDK, CDR2 SYGVNS. The CDR3 region has the DNA TGTGCCAGCAGCTTTACGAGCCGTTCGACAGAAGCTTTCTTT. Translated: CASSFTSRSTEAFF.

The rearrangement joins TRBV5-5 to TRBJ1-2, with unresolved D. The V end lost 0 bases, the J end lost 5 bases, and 8 bases lay between the germline ends. The CDR3 covers 13 residues. Germline V gene lookup returns CDR1 SGHKS and CDR2 YYEKEE (reference sequence). The CDR3 bases are TGTGCCAGCAGCTTGGGCAGTCTTTATGGCTACACCTTC. Translating gives CASSLGSLYGYTF.

This chain uses TRBV7-2 with TRBJ1-2; 7 bases fit TRBD1. The junction had 12 bases not matched to a gene; V was cut back by 5 bases and J by 0 bases. CDR1 is SGHTA, CDR2 FQGNSA, per germline. The CDR3 is 17 residues long. CDR3 in amino acids: CASSPRRDSFPNYGYTF. Here the CDR3 DNA reads TGTGCCAGCAGCCCCCGTCGGGACAGTTTTCCTAACTATGGCTACACCTTC.

The chain employs TRBV4-3 and TRBJ2-1; the D gene is possibly TRBD2 (5 bases). The CDR3 is made up of 18 amino acids. The ends were cut back, 1 base at V and 5 bases at J, with 21 bases in the middle. In germline, CDR1 is LGHNA, CDR2 YSLEER. CDR3 bases: TGCGCCAGCAGCCAAGCCCGGGTGTGGCTAGCTGAAGACAATGAGCAGTTCTTC. This gives the protein CASSQARVWLAEDNEQFF.

This chain joins TRBV6-1 and TRBJ2-1; D might be TRBD2 (5 bases). The V and J ends lost 5 bases and 12 bases respectively, with 20 bases between them. The CDR3 is 14 amino acids. Germline CDR1 is MNHNS and CDR2 is SASEGT. The chain's CDR3 is CASSFQTASGGQFF. DNA for the CDR3: TGTGCCAGCAGTTTCCAGACTGCCTCAGGAGGGCAGTTCTTC.

The chain combines TRBV27 with TRBJ2-5; 7 bases are shared with TRBD1. The germline CDR1 and CDR2 sequences are MNHEY and SMNVEV (reference sequence). The CDR3 sequence is 14 residues long. V dropped 4 bases and J dropped 5; count of bases not matched to a gene: 7. The CDR3 protein is CASSSTTGMETQYF. CDR3 in DNA: TGTGCCAGCAGTTCCACGACAGGGATGGAGACCCAGTACTTC.

This clone occurred once. The chain is built from TRBV9 and TRBJ1-1; 9 bases are a match to TRBD1. The CDR3 extends over 15 amino acids. CDR1 is SGDLS, CDR2 YYNGEE, per germline. V trimming: 3 bases; J trimming: 3 bases; junction bases outside the gene matches: 6. The CDR3 coding sequence is TGTGCCAGCAGCGCACCGGGACAGGGAGACACTGAAGCTTTCTTT. Amino acid sequence: CASSAPGQGDTEAFF.

In nucleotides, the CDR3 is TGTGCCAGTACCCCATCCAGGGCAGCTTGGAATGAAAAACTGTTTTTT. Encoded protein: CASTPSRAAWNEKLFF. This sequence joins TRBV19 and TRBJ1-4; tentative D call: TRBD1 (5 bases). The CDR3 runs 16 residues. V was cut by 7 bases and J by 5 bases, with 20 bases left in between. Germline values: CDR1 LNHDA, CDR2 SQIVND (reference sequence).

The chain is built from TRBV19 and TRBJ2-7; 12 nucleotides match TRBD2. The CDR3 has 14 amino acids. V was clipped by 7 bases and J by 2 bases; unmatched bases: 3. CDR1 is LNHDA and CDR2 is SQIVND in the germline V gene (reference sequence). The CDR3 loop is CASTTSGGPYEQYF. DNA for the CDR3: TGTGCCAGTACGACTAGCGGGGGCCCCTACGAGCAGTACTTC.

This clone turned up a few times. The chain has TRBV6-2 or TRBV6-3 and TRBJ2-7; 7 nucleotides line up with TRBD1. This CDR3 is built from 16 residues. J lost 0 bases, V lost 4 bases, and 9 bases had no gene match. Per germline, CDR1 MNHEY and CDR2 SVGEGT. The CDR3 is CASSSSYRGSSYEQYF. In nucleotides, the CDR3 is TGTGCCAGCAGTTCCTCGTACAGGGGAAGCTCCTACGAGCAGTACTTC.

The chain combines TRBV7-8 with TRBJ2-1; D might be TRBD2 (6 bases). CDR3 size: 13 residues. Germline lookup yields CDR1 SGHVS and CDR2 FQNEAQ. Trimming removed 3 bases at V and 9 bases at J, with 12 bases between. For the CDR3, the DNA is TGTGCCAGCAGCTTGGGACTGACCGGTGAGCAGTTCTTC. It yields the protein CASSLGLTGEQFF.